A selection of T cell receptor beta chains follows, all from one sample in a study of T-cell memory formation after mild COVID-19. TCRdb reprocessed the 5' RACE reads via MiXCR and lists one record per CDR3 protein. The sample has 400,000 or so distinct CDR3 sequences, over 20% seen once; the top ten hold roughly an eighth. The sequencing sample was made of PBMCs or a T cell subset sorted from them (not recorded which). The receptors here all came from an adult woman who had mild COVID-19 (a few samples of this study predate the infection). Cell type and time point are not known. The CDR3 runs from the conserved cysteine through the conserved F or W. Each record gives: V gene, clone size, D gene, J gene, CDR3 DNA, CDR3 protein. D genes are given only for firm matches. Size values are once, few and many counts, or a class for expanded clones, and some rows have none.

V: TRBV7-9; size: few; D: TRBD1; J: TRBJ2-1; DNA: TGTGCCAGCAGCGGAATCCGGGACAGGGCGTCCTACAATGAGCAGTTCTTC; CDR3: CASSGIRDRASYNEQFF
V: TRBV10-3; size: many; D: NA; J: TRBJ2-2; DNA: TGTGCCATCTCGTCGCCGGGCACCGGGGAGCTGTTTTTT; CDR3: CAISSPGTGELFF
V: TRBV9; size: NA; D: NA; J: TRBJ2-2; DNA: TGTGCCAGCAGGGACGACGACAGAACGGCCGGGGAGCTGTTTTTT; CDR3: CASRDDDRTAGELFF
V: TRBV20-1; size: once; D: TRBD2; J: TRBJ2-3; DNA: TGCAGTGCTAGAGTCGCGGGGGGTTTGAGAGATACGCAGTATTTT; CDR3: CSARVAGGLRDTQYF
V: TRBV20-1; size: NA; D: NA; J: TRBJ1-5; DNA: TGCAGTGCTAGTCACGTTTATCAGCCCCAGCATTTT; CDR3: CSASHVYQPQHF
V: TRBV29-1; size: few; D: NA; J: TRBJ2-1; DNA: TGCAGCGTTGAAGATTGGACCCTCTCGGGCCTCCAGAACAATGAGCAGTTCTTC; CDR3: CSVEDWTLSGLQNNEQFF
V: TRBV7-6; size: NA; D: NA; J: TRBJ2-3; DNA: TGTGCCAGCATCCCTTGGGGGGGGCACTTAGATACGCAGTATTTT; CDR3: CASIPWGGHLDTQYF
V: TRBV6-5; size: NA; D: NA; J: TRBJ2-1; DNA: TGTGCCAGCAGTTACTCGGCTAGGAACAATGAGCAGTTCTTC; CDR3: CASSYSARNNEQFF
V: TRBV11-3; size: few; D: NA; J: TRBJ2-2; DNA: TGTGCCAGCAGCTTATACGCGGTGGGAGGGGAGCTGTTTTTT; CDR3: CASSLYAVGGELFF
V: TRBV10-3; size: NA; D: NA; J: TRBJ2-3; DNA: TGTGCCATCAGTGAGTCCGGCCCAACAGATACGCAGTATTTT; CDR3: CAISESGPTDTQYF
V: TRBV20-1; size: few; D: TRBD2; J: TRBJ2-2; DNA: TGCAGTGCTAAGCTTAGCGGGAGTGACACCGGGGAGCTGTTTTTT; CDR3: CSAKLSGSDTGELFF
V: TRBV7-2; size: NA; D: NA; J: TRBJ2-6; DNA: TGTGCCAGCAGCCCAGCGAGGGCTGGGGCCAACGTCCTGACTTTC; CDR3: CASSPARAGANVLTF
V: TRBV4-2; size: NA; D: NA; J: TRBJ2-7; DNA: TGTGCCAGCACCTCGGGGGGCGGGAAGGGGTCCTACGAGCAGTACTTC; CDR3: CASTSGGGKGSYEQYF
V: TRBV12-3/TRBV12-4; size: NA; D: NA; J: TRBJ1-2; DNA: TGTGCCAGCAGCCCCTTGGGAAACGGGTATGGCTACACCTTC; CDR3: CASSPLGNGYGYTF
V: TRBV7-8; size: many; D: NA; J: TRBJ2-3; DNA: TGTGCCAGCAGCTCCCGACAGCCGTCATCAGATACGCAGTATTTT; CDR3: CASSSRQPSSDTQYF
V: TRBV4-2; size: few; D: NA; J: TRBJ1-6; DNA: TGTGCCAGCAGCCAAGAAGTCCGGGGACTCTCCTATAATTCACCCCTCCACTTT; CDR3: CASSQEVRGLSYNSPLHF
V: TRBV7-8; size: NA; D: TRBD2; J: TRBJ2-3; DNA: TGTGCCAGCAGCTCCAATGGGGGACTAGCGGGCACAGATACGCAGTATTTT; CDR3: CASSSNGGLAGTDTQYF
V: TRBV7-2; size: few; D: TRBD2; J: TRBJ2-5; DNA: TGTGCCAGCAGCCCCCCTGTAAGCGGGAGGGGGGGGGAGACCCAGTACTTC; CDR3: CASSPPVSGRGGETQYF
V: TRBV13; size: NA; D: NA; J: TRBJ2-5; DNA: TGTGCCAGCAGCCCGAGGGGTTACGAGACCCAGTACTTC; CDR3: CASSPRGYETQYF
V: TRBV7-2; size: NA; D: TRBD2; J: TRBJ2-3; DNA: TGTGCCAGCAGCTCCATCCCGGTTGCGGCGGGAGGAACAGATACGCAGTATTTT; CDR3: CASSSIPVAAGGTDTQYF
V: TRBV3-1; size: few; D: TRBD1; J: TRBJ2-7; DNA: TGTGCCAGCAGCCCTCCAGACAGGGGGCAATACGAGCAGTACTTC; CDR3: CASSPPDRGQYEQYF
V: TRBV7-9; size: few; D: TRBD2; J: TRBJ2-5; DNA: TGTGCCAGCAGCTTAGTCCAGCGGGGGACGTACCAAGAGACCCAGTACTTC; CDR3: CASSLVQRGTYQETQYF
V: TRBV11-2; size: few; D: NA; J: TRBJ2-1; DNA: TGTGCCAGCAGCCCTCGGGCCCCGGCCGAGCAGTTCTTC; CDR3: CASSPRAPAEQFF
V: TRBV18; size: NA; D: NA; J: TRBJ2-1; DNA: TGTGCCAGCTCACCCGGCGAAAGGAGTGAGCAGTTCTTC; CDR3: CASSPGERSEQFF
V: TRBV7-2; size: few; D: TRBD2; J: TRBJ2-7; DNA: TGTGCCAGCAGCTTGGAGGCTGGCGGGAGTTATTTGTACGAGCAGTACTTC; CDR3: CASSLEAGGSYLYEQYF
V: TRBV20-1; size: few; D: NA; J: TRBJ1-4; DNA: TGCAGTGCTAGATTGGGGGCCCACCTGTTTTTT; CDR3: CSARLGAHLFF
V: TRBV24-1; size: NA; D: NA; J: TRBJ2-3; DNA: TGTGCCACCAGTGATGACCCCGGGACAGATACGCAGTATTTT; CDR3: CATSDDPGTDTQYF
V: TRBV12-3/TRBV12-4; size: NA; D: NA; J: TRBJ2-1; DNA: TGTGCCAGCAGTTTAGCGCTAGGTAGAAGGAGCTCCTACAATGAGCAGTTCTTC; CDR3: CASSLALGRRSSYNEQFF
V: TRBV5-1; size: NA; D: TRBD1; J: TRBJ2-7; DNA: TGCGCCAGCAGTTCCACCGGGACAGGGGGCTTCTCCGAGCAGTACTTC; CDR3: CASSSTGTGGFSEQYF
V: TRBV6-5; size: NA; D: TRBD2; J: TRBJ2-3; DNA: TGTGCCAGCAGTTACTCGAGTAGCTTTTCTAGCGGGGTATCACCGGATACGCAGTATTTT; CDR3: CASSYSSSFSSGVSPDTQYF
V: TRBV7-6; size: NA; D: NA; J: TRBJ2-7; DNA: TGTGCCAGCAGCTTTGAATTTGGCGGCTACGAGCAGTACTTC; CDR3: CASSFEFGGYEQYF
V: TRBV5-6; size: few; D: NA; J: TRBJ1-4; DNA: TGTGCCAGCAGCTTGCGTAGAGAAAAACTGTTTTTT; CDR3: CASSLRREKLFF
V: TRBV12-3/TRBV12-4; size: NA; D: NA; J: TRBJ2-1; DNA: NA; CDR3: CASSSSGSWSEQFF
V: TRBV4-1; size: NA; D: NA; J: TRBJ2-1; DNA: TGCGCCAGCAGCCAAGTGGGGGCCAAAAATGAGCAGTTCTTC; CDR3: CASSQVGAKNEQFF
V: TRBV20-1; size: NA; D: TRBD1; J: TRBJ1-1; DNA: TGCAGTGCTAGAGATAGGGACAGGGCTAGCACTGAAGCTTTCTTT; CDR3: CSARDRDRASTEAFF
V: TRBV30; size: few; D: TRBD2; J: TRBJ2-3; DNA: TGTGCCTGGAGTGTACTAGGTAGCGGGGGGTTCACAGATACGCAGTATTTT; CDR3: CAWSVLGSGGFTDTQYF
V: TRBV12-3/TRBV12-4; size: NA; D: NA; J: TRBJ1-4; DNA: TGTGCCAGCAGCCGCAGGGGACGGGTTGAAAAACTGTTTTTT; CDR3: CASSRRGRVEKLFF
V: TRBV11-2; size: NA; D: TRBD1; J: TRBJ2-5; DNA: TGTGCCAGCAGCACCCGCCCGGACAGGGAAGAGACCCAGTACTTC; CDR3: CASSTRPDREETQYF
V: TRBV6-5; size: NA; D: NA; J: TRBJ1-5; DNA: TGTGCCAGCAGCCGAACCCGTCAGACAGCCAGCAATCAGCCCCAGCATTTT; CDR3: CASSRTRQTASNQPQHF
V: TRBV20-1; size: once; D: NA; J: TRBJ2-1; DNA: TGCAGTGCTAGCGGAGATACCTACAATGAGCAGTTCTTC; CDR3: CSASGDTYNEQFF
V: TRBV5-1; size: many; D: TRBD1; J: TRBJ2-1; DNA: TGCGCCAGCAGCTTGGCCCCCGGACAGGGGCTGTACGATGAGCAGTTCTTC; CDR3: CASSLAPGQGLYDEQFF
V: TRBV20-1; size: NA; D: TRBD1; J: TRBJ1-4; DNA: TGCAGTGCTAGAGATTTACAGGACAGGACAGAAAAACTGTTTTTT; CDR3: CSARDLQDRTEKLFF
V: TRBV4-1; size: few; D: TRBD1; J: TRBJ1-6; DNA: TGCGCCAGCAGCCAAGCCCCCATGGACAGGGGGAGGCATTCACCCCTCCACTTT; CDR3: CASSQAPMDRGRHSPLHF
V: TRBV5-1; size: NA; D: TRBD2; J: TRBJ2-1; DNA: TGCGCCAGCAGCTCCGGGACTAGCGGGAATTTAAATGAGCAGTTCTTC; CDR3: CASSSGTSGNLNEQFF
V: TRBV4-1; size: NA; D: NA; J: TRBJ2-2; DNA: TGCGCCAGCAGCCCACCCCCACAGGGAACCTCGAACACCGGGGAGCTGTTTTTT; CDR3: CASSPPPQGTSNTGELFF
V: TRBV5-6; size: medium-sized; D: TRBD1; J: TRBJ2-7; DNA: TGTGCCAGCAGCGCGGACAGGGTGCGGGAGCAGTACTTC; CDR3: CASSADRVREQYF
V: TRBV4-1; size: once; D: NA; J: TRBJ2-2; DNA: TGCGCCAGCAGCCAAGATCTGGCGGCATTCGGGGAGCTGTTTTTT; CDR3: CASSQDLAAFGELFF